The 32 T cell receptor beta chains given below trace back to one sample, sequenced in a study of T cell responses to AZD1222 COVID-19 vaccine. Data came from immunoSEQ multiplex PCR; TCRdb stores just in-frame clones and leaves some out. Of 100,000 to 150,000 clones in the sample, 85% to 90% were seen once. The source was peripheral blood, collected on day 0 of AZD1222 vaccination. The receptors originated from an adult in good health.

This chain joins TRBV11-3 and TRBJ2-5; 9 bases map to TRBD1. This CDR3 contains 15 residues. V gave up 5 bases and J gave up 1 base; unmatched junction bases: 5. Germline V gene sequence: CDR1 SGHNT, CDR2 YENEEA. The CDR3 protein is CASSQRGQGQETQYF. In nucleotides, the CDR3 is TGTGCCAGCAGCCAGAGGGGACAGGGCCAAGAGACCCAGTACTTC. Combining the CDR3 with reference TRBV11-3 and TRBJ2-5 gives the whole variable domain EAGVVQSPRYKIIEKKQPVAFWCNPISGHNTLYWYLQNLGQGPELLIRYENEEAVDDSQLPKDRFSAERLKGVDSTLKIQPAELGDSAVYLCASSQRGQGQETQYFGPGTRLLVL.

V is TRBV5-1 and J is TRBJ1-1; D unresolved. The V and J ends lost 3 bases and 0 bases respectively, with 9 bases between them. The CDR3 spans 14 residues. Germline V gives CDR1 SGHRS, CDR2 YFSETQ. CDR3 DNA sequence: TGCGCCAGCAGCTGGGGTTCAATGAACACTGAAGCTTTCTTT. Protein product: CASSWGSMNTEAFF.

V is TRBV11-3 and J is TRBJ2-3; 11 bases map to TRBD2. Germline V gene lookup returns CDR1 SGHNT and CDR2 YENEEA. J gave up 1 base and V 2 bases, and 2 bases lay outside the gene matches. CDR3 length: 16 residues. CDR3 region: CASSLRTSGRTDTQYF. CDR3 DNA sequence: TGTGCCAGCAGCTTAAGGACTAGCGGGCGCACAGATACGCAGTATTTT.

J is TRBJ1-1 and V is TRBV10-3; D is perhaps TRBD1 (5 bases). V was shortened by 0 bases and J by 1 base, with 9 bases between the two germline ends. The CDR3 sequence is 15 residues long. CDR1 ENHRY and CDR2 SYGVKD come from the germline V gene. The CDR3 region is CAISESVGTNTEAFF. In DNA, the CDR3 is TGTGCCATCAGTGAGTCGGTAGGGACGAACACTGAAGCTTTCTTT.

V usage is TRBV19 and J usage is TRBJ2-7; 8 bases are a match to TRBD1. Germline CDR1 and CDR2: LNHDA and SQIVND (reference sequence). The CDR3 contains 13 residues. Germline trimming cut 6 bases from V and 5 bases from J; bases unmatched to any gene: 6. CDR3 region: CASSGQGWNEQYF. CDR3 nucleotides: TGTGCCAGTAGCGGACAGGGTTGGAACGAGCAGTACTTC. Combining the CDR3 with reference TRBV19 and TRBJ2-7 gives the whole variable domain DGGITQSPKYLFRKEGQNVTLSCEQNLNHDAMYWYRQDPGQGLRLIYYSQIVNDFQKGDIAEGYSVSREKKESFPLTVTSAQKNPTAFYLCASSGQGWNEQYFGPGTRLTVT.

This clone was observed once. V and J are TRBV7-9 and TRBJ1-1; 7 nucleotides align to TRBD1. CDR1 is SEHNR and CDR2 is FQNEAQ in the germline V gene (reference sequence). The CDR3 has 13 residues. J was trimmed by 10 bases and V by 5 bases; bases with no gene match: 10. The CDR3 here is CASSPGGHTVAFF. In DNA, the CDR3 is TGTGCCAGCAGCCCAGGGGGACATACCGTAGCTTTCTTT.

J is TRBJ1-6 and V is TRBV19; D is ambiguous. V lost 3 bases and J 5 bases, leaving 11 bases between the germline ends. This CDR3 has 15 residues. CDR1 is LNHDA and CDR2 is SQIVND in the germline V gene (reference sequence). The CDR3, as DNA: TGTGCCAGTAGTATTCAGCAAAGTAATAATTCACCCCTCCACTTT. This gives the protein CASSIQQSNNSPLHF.

The rearrangement uses TRBV6-6 and TRBJ1-5; tentatively, D is TRBD1 (5 bases). V dropped 5 bases and J dropped 1 base, with 18 bases sitting between them. The CDR3 length is 17 residues. Germline assignment: CDR1 MNHNY and CDR2 SVGAGI (reference sequence). In nucleotides, the CDR3 is TGTGCCAGCAGTCAACAAAGGGGAGGGTGGAGCAATCAGCCCCAGCATTTT. Protein: CASSQQRGGWSNQPQHF.

The CDR3: CASSTSGYSNQPQHF. The CDR3, as DNA: TGTGCCAGTAGTACGAGCGGTTATAGCAATCAGCCCCAGCATTTT. The chain uses TRBV19 and TRBJ1-5; no reliable D call. The germline CDR1 and CDR2 sequences are LNHDA and SQIVND (reference sequence). This CDR3 spans 15 amino acids. The ends were cut back, 4 bases at V and 0 bases at J, with 10 bases in the middle.

The chain is built from TRBV4-1 and TRBJ1-1; D is possibly TRBD1 (6 bases). The CDR3 is 14 residues long. Trimming cost V 1 base and J 3 bases, with 9 bases left between them. From germline, CDR1 is MGHRA and CDR2 YSYEKL. The CDR3 spells CASSQVEGDTEAFF. The CDR3 DNA sequence: TGCGCCAGCAGCCAAGTTGAGGGGGACACTGAAGCTTTCTTT.

This clone was counted a few times. The V and J genes are TRBV28 and TRBJ1-2; D may be TRBD1 (6 bases). The CDR3 is 11 residues long. Germline V lookup: CDR1 MDHEN, CDR2 SYDVKM. Trimming removed 3 bases from V and 14 bases from J, with 13 bases in between. For the CDR3, the DNA is TGTGCCAGCAGTTTCAACAGGGTAGATACCTTC. Protein sequence: CASSFNRVDTF.

V is TRBV4-3 and J is TRBJ2-2; maybe TRBD1 (6 bases). Between the trimmed V and J ends, which lost 4 bases and 2 bases, there was a span of 11 bases. CDR1 and CDR2 (germline): LGHNA, YSLEER. The length of the CDR3 is 15 residues. Written as DNA, the CDR3 is TGCGCCAGCAGCCCCGGGACACTAAACACCGGGGAGCTGTTTTTT. Its protein product is CASSPGTLNTGELFF.

The CDR3 protein is CASSQGRGSSPLHF. CDR3 in DNA: TGTGCCAGCAGCCAAGGCAGGGGAAGCTCACCCCTCCACTTT. The chain recombines TRBV3-1 (or the pseudogene TRBV3-2) with TRBJ1-6, with D possibly TRBD1 on 6 matching bases. Trimming cost V 1 base and J 10 bases, with 11 bases left between them. This CDR3 is built from 14 residues. From germline, CDR1 is LGHDT and CDR2 YNNKEL (reference sequence).

This sequence joins TRBV9 and TRBJ2-3, with a possible D match to TRBD1 (5 bases). V was cut by 0 bases and J by 1 base, with 9 bases left in between. CDR1 is SGDLS and CDR2 is YYNGEE in the germline V gene. The CDR3 has 15 residues. This CDR3 is CASSVAGRGTDTQYF. CDR3 nucleotide sequence: TGTGCCAGCAGCGTAGCAGGCAGGGGCACAGATACGCAGTATTTT.

This rearrangement joins TRBV19 to TRBJ1-4, with TRBD1 matching over 9 bases. Unmatched junction bases numbered 9, after V lost 9 bases and J lost 7 bases. The CDR3 extends over 14 amino acids. CDR1 and CDR2 (germline): LNHDA, SQIVND (reference sequence). CDR3: CARGVGTGSEKLFF. DNA of the CDR3: TGTGCCAGGGGCGTAGGGACAGGGAGTGAAAAACTGTTTTTT.

The chain joins TRBV18 to TRBJ2-5; no clear D gene. The germline gives CDR1 KGHSH, CDR2 LQKENI. This CDR3 has 16 residues. The V end lost 0 bases, the J end lost 5 bases, and 16 bases lay between the germline ends. In nucleotides, the CDR3 is TGTGCCAGCTCACCACCGTCAAGCTTGTCTCTGGAGACCCAGTACTTC. Translating it yields CASSPPSSLSLETQYF.

This chain joins TRBV7-8 and TRBJ2-7, with D possibly called TRBD1 or TRBD2 (5 bases each). V shed 6 bases and J shed 0 bases, with 9 bases lying between them. The V gene's germline CDR1 is SGHVS and CDR2 FQNEAQ. The CDR3 loop spans 13 amino acids. CDR3 region: CASRLGPSYEQYF. The CDR3 DNA follows: TGTGCCAGCAGATTGGGACCCTCCTACGAGCAGTACTTC.

This chain uses TRBV11-2 with TRBJ1-5, with D maybe TRBD1 (6 bases). Germline CDR1 and CDR2: SGHAT and FQNNGV. The V end lost 1 base, the J end lost 0 bases, and 7 bases lay between the germline ends. The CDR3 totals 15 residues. DNA of the CDR3: TGTGCCAGCAGCTTAGGGACAGTTAGCAATCAGCCCCAGCATTTT. Translating it yields CASSLGTVSNQPQHF.

This chain connects TRBV15 to TRBJ2-5; D is possibly TRBD2 (6 bases). The CDR3 loop spans 13 amino acids. V dropped 3 bases and J dropped 5 bases, with 10 bases sitting between them. CDR1 and CDR2 from the germline V gene are LNHNV and YYDKDF (reference sequence). This chain's CDR3 is CATSSLGGETQYF. The CDR3 DNA reads as TGTGCCACCAGCAGTCTAGGAGGGGAGACCCAGTACTTC.

This clone appeared once. This sequence joins TRBV5-1 and TRBJ2-5, with D possibly matching TRBD1 (6 bases). Trimming cost V 1 base and J 4 bases, with 14 bases left between them. Germline CDR1 is SGHRS and CDR2 is YFSETQ. This CDR3 contains 15 residues. CDR3 DNA: TGCGCCAGCAGCTTGAGGACCGGGACATCAGAGACCCAGTACTTC. Translating it yields CASSLRTGTSETQYF.

The V and J genes are TRBV5-1 and TRBJ1-4; 7 nucleotides match TRBD1. Trimming cost V 3 bases and J 14 bases; bases outside gene matches: 13. The CDR3 is made up of 14 amino acids. The germline V gene encodes CDR1 SGHRS and CDR2 YFSETQ. Written as DNA, the CDR3 is TGCGCCAGCAGCTGGAGGACAGGAGTGTCGTCCCTGTTTTTT. It yields the protein CASSWRTGVSSLFF.

This chain connects TRBV14 to TRBJ1-6; 7 bases fit TRBD1. With V trimmed by 5 bases and J by 7 bases, 5 bases remained unmatched. The CDR3 is 14 amino acids. From germline, CDR1 is SGHDN and CDR2 FVKESK. The CDR3 region has the DNA TGTGCCAGCAGCAAGAGGGACAGAAATTCACCCCTCCACTTT. Protein product: CASSKRDRNSPLHF.

The chain carries TRBV9 and TRBJ2-7; no definite D call. V was shortened by 0 bases and J by 4 bases, with 17 bases between the two germline ends. In germline, CDR1 is SGDLS, CDR2 YYNGEE. The CDR3 runs 16 residues. CDR3 nucleotides: TGTGCCAGCAGCGTAGGCTCAGTGGCAACCGTGTACGAGCAGTACTTC. Encoded protein: CASSVGSVATVYEQYF.

This clone came up once. The chain carries TRBV5-4 and TRBJ2-2; D call uncertain. The CDR3 length is 14 residues. The germline V and J ends were trimmed by 1 base and 1 base, with 5 bases remaining between them. Germline values: CDR1 SGHNT, CDR2 YYREEE (reference sequence). The CDR3 DNA is TGTGCCAGCAGCTTGTTGGGGAACACCGGGGAGCTGTTTTTT. Amino acid sequence: CASSLLGNTGELFF.

The chain has TRBV2 and TRBJ2-1, with 11 bases lining up with TRBD2. The CDR3 totals 17 residues. CDR1 and CDR2 (germline): SNHLY, FYNNEI. Losses at the gene ends were 7 bases for V and 7 bases for J; bases not matched to a gene: 15. In nucleotides, the CDR3 is TGTGCCAGCAAGGAAAGTAGCGGGGGGGCATTAAAGAATGAGCAGTTCTTC. Protein product: CASKESSGGALKNEQFF.

The chain joins TRBV16 to TRBJ1-4; 10 positions match TRBD1. Germline-derived CDR1 and CDR2 are KGHSY and FQNENV. There are 15 residues in the CDR3. V dropped 5 bases and J dropped 7; count of bases not matched to a gene: 7. CDR3 nucleotide sequence: TGTGCCAGCAGCGCGGAGGACAGGGGGTCTGAAAAACTGTTTTTT. It yields the protein CASSAEDRGSEKLFF.

The V gene is TRBV28, the J gene TRBJ1-5, with D possibly being TRBD1 (5 bases). Trimming removed 7 bases from V and 5 bases from J, with 12 bases in between. Germline-derived CDR1 and CDR2 are MDHEN and SYDVKM. The CDR3 length is 13 residues. CDR3 sequence (DNA): TGTGCCAGCAACCTAAACAGGCATCAGCCCCAGCATTTT. This translates into CASNLNRHQPQHF.

The chain recombines TRBV19 with TRBJ2-5; D uncertain. Looked up from germline, CDR1 is LNHDA and CDR2 is SQIVND (reference sequence). There are 15 residues in the CDR3. V was pared by 4 bases and J by 5 bases, with 17 bases between. The CDR3 here is CASSTPGKARETQYF. The DNA for the CDR3 is TGTGCCAGTAGTACCCCAGGAAAAGCACGGGAGACCCAGTACTTC.

V is TRBV29-1 and J is TRBJ2-7, with unresolved D. The CDR3 covers 12 residues. The germline CDR1 and CDR2 sequences are SQVTM and ANQGSEA. V shed 4 bases and J shed 3 bases, with 10 bases lying between them. This chain's CDR3 is CSVGGKGYEQYF. In nucleotides, the CDR3 is TGCAGCGTTGGAGGAAAGGGCTACGAGCAGTACTTC.

The genes are TRBV5-6 and TRBJ1-2; 8 bases are a match to TRBD1. Germline CDR1 is SGHDT and CDR2 is YYEEEE. V lost 3 bases and J lost 3; bases outside the gene matches: 4. The CDR3 contains 14 residues. This CDR3 is CASSWTGRDYGYTF. DNA for the CDR3: TGTGCCAGCAGCTGGACAGGGAGGGACTATGGCTACACCTTC. The complete variable domain, with remaining parts taken from reference TRBV5-6 and TRBJ1-2, reads DAGVTQSPTHLIKTRGQQVTLRCSPKSGHDTVSWYQQALGQGPQFIFQYYEEEERQRGNFPDRFSGHQFPNYSSELNVNALLLGDSALYLCASSWTGRDYGYTFGSGTRLTVV.

The V and J genes are TRBV19 and TRBJ1-5; D is ambiguous. CDR3 length: 14 residues. The ends were cut back, 3 bases at V and 3 bases at J, with 9 bases in the middle. Germline-derived CDR1 and CDR2 are LNHDA and SQIVND (reference sequence). The CDR3 sequence: CASSMGGYNQPQHF. CDR3 bases: TGTGCCAGTAGTATGGGAGGGTACAATCAGCCCCAGCATTTT.

The chain employs TRBV10-3 and TRBJ1-2; D remains unclear. Trimming pared 7 bases from V and 6 bases from J, leaving 12 bases between. This CDR3 region has 12 residues. The V gene's germline CDR1 is ENHRY and CDR2 SYGVKD. CDR3 nucleotides: TGTGCCATCACCGGGTCAGGAGATGGCTACACCTTC. This sequence encodes CAITGSGDGYTF.